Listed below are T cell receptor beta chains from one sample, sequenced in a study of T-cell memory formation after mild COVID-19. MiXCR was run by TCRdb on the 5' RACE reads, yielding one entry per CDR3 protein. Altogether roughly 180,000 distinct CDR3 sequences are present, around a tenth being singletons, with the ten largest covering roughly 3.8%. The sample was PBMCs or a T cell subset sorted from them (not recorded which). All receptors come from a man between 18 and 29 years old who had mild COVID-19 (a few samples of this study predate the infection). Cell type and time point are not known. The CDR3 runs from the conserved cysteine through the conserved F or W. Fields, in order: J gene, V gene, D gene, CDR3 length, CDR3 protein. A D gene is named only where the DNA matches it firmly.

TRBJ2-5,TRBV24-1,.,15,CATSDWTQSQETQYF
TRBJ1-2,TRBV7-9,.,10,CASSGHGYTF
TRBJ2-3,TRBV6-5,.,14,CASSSPGATDTQYF
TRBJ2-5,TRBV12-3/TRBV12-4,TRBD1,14,CASSRQGRAETQYF
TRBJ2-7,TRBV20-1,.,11,CSAYGIGGLSF
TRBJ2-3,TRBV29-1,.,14,CSVALSVDVDMQYF
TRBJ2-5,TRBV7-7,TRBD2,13,CASQAGNQETQYF
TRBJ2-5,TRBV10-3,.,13,CAISESPEETQYF
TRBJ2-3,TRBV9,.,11,CASSMRGTQYF
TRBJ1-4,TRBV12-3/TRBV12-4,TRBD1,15,CASSPSGQEGEKLFF
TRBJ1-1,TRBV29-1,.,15,CSVAGFPRANTEAFF
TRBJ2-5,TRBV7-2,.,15,CASSSSKQGWETQYF
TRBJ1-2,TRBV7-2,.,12,CASSFRGDGYTF
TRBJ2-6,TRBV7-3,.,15,CASSLWGSGANVLTF
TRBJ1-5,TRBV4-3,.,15,CASSQVTGVNQPQHF
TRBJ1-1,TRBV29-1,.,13,CSVEGQLNTEAFF
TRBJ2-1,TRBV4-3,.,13,CASSAGPGNEQFF
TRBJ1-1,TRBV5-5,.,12,CASSPSWEEAFF
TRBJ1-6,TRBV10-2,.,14,CATSTRAPGSPLHF
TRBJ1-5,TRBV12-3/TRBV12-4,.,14,CASSLEVVGQPQHF
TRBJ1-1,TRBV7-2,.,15,CASSFPSPQNTEAFF
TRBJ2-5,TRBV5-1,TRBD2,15,CASSSSTSGKETQYF
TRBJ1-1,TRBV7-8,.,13,CASSFRMNTEAFF
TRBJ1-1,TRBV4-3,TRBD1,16,CASSQGQGGANSEAFF
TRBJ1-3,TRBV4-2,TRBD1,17,CASSQHGQGISGNTIYF
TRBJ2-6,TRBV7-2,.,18,CASSSNVRGYSGANVLTF
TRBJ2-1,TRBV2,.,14,CASQPASSYNEQFF
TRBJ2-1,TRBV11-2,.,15,CASSLPVGSYNEQFF
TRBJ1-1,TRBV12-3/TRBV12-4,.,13,CASSLQGRAEAFF
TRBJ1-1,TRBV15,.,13,CATSRQGNTEAFF
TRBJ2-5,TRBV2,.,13,CASTSTGQETQYF
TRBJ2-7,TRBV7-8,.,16,CASSFRRTSQSYEQYF